These 9 T cell receptor beta chains originate from one sample sequenced in a study of cytomegalovirus exposure and HLA in healthy donors. 60 Vbeta and 13 Jbeta primers were used in PCR. Assay used: immunoSEQ multiplex PCR; TCRdb lists only in-frame clones, some missing. The sample holds 200,000 to 250,000 clones, about 77% seen once. Source material: PBMCs. The receptors stem from a woman aged 25 to 45 in good health and CMV-seronegative.

The chain recombines TRBV5-1 with TRBJ1-2, with TRBD1 matching 7 bases. V lost 4 bases and J lost 8; bases outside the gene matches: 11. The CDR3 runs to 14 residues. Germline V CDR1 and CDR2: SGHRS, YFSETQ. CDR3 protein: CASSAWDSQEGYTF. CDR3 DNA sequence: TGCGCCAGCAGCGCATGGGACAGCCAGGAAGGCTACACCTTC.

This chain uses TRBV30 with TRBJ2-1; unclear D gene. Trimming stripped 4 bases from V and 0 bases from J, with 7 bases between. Germline lookup yields CDR1 GTSNPN and CDR2 SVGIG (reference sequence). The CDR3 contains 13 residues. This chain's CDR3 is CAWTFSSYNEQFF. Written as DNA, the CDR3 is TGTGCCTGGACTTTTAGCTCCTACAATGAGCAGTTCTTC.

CDR3 DNA: TGTGCCAGCAGCTTCGGTAGCAATCAGCCCCAGCATTTT. This translates into CASSFGSNQPQHF. The chain uses TRBV7-9 and TRBJ1-5; no clear D. CDR1 is SEHNR, CDR2 FQNEAQ, per germline (reference sequence). Trimming removed 3 bases from V and 0 bases from J, with 3 bases in between. CDR3 size: 13 residues.

The rearrangement joins TRBV6-1 to TRBJ2-2; 7 bases align to TRBD2. This CDR3 is 15 amino acids long. V shed 6 bases, J shed 6 bases, and the junction held 10 bases outside the gene matches. The germline V gene has CDR1 MNHNS and CDR2 SASEGT. The CDR3 loop is CASSDSGPPPGELFF. As DNA, the CDR3 is TGTGCCAGCAGCGATAGCGGGCCCCCCCCCGGGGAGCTGTTTTTT.

The chain recombines TRBV5-1 with TRBJ2-3; a weak D match, TRBD1 (6 bases). Trimming shortened V by 4 bases and J by 3 bases, and 15 bases separated the two germline ends. The germline V gene has CDR1 SGHRS and CDR2 YFSETQ. The CDR3 sequence is 15 residues long. The CDR3 DNA reads TGCGCCAGCAGCCTCTCAGGGGCTAAGACAGATACGCAGTATTTT. It codes for CASSLSGAKTDTQYF.

This chain connects TRBV9 to TRBJ2-7, with no clear D. Germline-derived CDR1 and CDR2 are SGDLS and YYNGEE. V was pared by 4 bases and J by 1 base, with 15 bases between. The CDR3 extends over 15 amino acids. This CDR3 is CASSSSVFGSYEQYF. The CDR3 DNA sequence: TGTGCCAGCAGCTCCTCCGTGTTCGGGTCCTACGAGCAGTACTTC.

The V and J genes are TRBV19 and TRBJ2-5; 7 nucleotides line up with TRBD1. The end of the DNA aligns better with TRBJ2-7, so the J call may be wrong. CDR1 LNHDA and CDR2 SQIVND come from the germline V gene (reference sequence). This CDR3 is built from 14 residues. CDR3 bases: TGTGCCAGTAGTCCAGGGACAGCTACCTACGAGCAGTACTTC. As protein: CASSPGTATYEQYF.

This clone was observed a single time. This chain joins TRBV23-1 and TRBJ2-3; perhaps TRBD2 as D (6 bases). TRBV23-1 is classed as an ORF, of uncertain function. The V end lost 4 bases, the J end lost 0 bases, and 17 bases lay between the germline ends. CDR3 length equals 17 residues. The CDR3 spells CASSPKAGSSSTDTQYF. The CDR3, as DNA: TGCGCCAGCAGTCCAAAGGCGGGGTCATCTAGCACAGATACGCAGTATTTT.

This chain joins TRBV4-1 and TRBJ1-1; a possible D gene is TRBD1 (5 bases). This CDR3 has 15 residues. Trimming took off 4 bases at V and 0 bases at J, with 12 bases between the two ends. Per the germline V gene, CDR1 is MGHRA and CDR2 is YSYEKL. The CDR3 loop is CASSPIRGLNTEAFF. Written as DNA, the CDR3 is TGCGCCAGCAGCCCCATCCGGGGGTTGAACACTGAAGCTTTCTTT.